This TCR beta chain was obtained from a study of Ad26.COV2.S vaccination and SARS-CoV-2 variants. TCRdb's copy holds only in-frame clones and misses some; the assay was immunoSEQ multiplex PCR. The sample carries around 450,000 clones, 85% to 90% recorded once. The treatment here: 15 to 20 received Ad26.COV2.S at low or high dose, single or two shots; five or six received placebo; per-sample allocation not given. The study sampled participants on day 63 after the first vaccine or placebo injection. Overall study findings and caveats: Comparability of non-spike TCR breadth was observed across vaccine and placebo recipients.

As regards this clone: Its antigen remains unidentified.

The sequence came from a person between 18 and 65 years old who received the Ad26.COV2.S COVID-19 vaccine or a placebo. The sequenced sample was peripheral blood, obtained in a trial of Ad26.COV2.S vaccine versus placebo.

In nucleotides, the CDR3 is TGTGCCAGCAGCCCCCGAAAGGACACACTGAGTGGCTACACCTTC. Translating it yields CASSPRKDTLSGYTF. The rearrangement uses TRBV11-1 and TRBJ1-2, with a possible D match to TRBD1 (5 bases). CDR1 and CDR2 (germline): SGHAT, FQDESV (reference sequence). This CDR3 is built from 15 residues. V lost 5 bases, J lost 7 bases, and 20 bases lay in between.